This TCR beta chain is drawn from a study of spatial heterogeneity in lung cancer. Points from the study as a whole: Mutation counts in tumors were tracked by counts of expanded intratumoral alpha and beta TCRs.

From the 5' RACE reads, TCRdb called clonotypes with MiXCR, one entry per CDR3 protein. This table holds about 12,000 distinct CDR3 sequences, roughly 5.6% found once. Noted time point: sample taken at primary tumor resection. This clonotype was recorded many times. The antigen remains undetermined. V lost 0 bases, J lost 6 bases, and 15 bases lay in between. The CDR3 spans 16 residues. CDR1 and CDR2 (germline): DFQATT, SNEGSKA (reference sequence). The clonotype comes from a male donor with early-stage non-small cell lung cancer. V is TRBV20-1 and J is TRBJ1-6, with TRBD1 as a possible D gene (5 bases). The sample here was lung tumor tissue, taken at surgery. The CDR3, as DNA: TGCAGTGCTAGAGATCCTCAGGGTTTTGGTAATTCACCCCTCCACTTT. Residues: CSARDPQGFGNSPLHF.